This TCR beta chain is from a study of patients and donors after allogeneic stem cell transplantation. Using its own MiXCR run on the RT-PCR reads, TCRdb lists one record per CDR3 protein. The sample has 920,000 or so distinct CDR3 sequences; more than 15% are singletons. This clonotype was counted between two and nine times. The trim removed 2 bases at V and 12 bases at J, leaving 6 bases unmatched. The CDR3 extends over 13 amino acids. The V gene's germline CDR1 is SQVTM and CDR2 ANQGSEA. The sequence derives from a human donor who was either an allogeneic HSCT recipient or a stem cell or donor lymphocyte infusion donor (not recorded which). It is not recorded whose cells these are; they may come from a transplant donor. Sequencing used blood, either unsorted or a sorted T cell fraction (not recorded which). The V and J genes are TRBV29-1 and TRBJ2-1, with TRBD2 matching 11 bases. This CDR3 reads CSVEKGLAVTQFF. The CDR3 DNA reads TGCAGCGTTGAAAAGGGACTAGCGGTAACGCAGTTCTTC.